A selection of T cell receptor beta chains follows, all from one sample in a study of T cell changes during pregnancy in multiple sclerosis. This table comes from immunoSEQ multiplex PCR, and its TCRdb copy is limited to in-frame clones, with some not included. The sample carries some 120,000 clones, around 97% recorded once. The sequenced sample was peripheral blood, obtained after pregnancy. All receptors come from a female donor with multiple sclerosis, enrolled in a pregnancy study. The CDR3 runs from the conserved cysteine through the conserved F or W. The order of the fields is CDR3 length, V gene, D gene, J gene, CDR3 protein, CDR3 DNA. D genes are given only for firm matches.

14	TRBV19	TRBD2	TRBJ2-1	CASSIRSGNNEQFF	TGTGCCAGTAGTATACGTAGCGGGAACAATGAGCAGTTCTTC
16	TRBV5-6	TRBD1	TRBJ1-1	CASSLFGTGVTGEAFF	TGTGCCAGCAGCTTGTTTGGGACAGGGGTAACCGGGGAAGCTTTCTTT
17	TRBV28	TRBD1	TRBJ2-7	CASKGQGFGSDSYEQYF	TGTGCCAGCAAGGGACAGGGGTTCGGAAGCGACTCCTACGAGCAGTACTTC
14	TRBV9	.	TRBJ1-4	CASSAGGWNEKLFF	TGTGCCAGCAGCGCTGGGGGGTGGAATGAAAAACTGTTTTTT
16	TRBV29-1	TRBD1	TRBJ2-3	CSVGQWDRVVTDTQYF	TGCAGCGTTGGGCAGTGGGACAGGGTAGTGACAGATACGCAGTATTTT
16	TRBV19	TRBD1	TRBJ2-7	CASSIGQGAGHYEQYF	TGTGCCAGTAGTATTGGGCAGGGGGCGGGCCACTACGAGCAGTACTTC
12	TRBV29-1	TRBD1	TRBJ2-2	CGGRQGAGELFF	TGCGGGGGGAGACAGGGGGCTGGGGAGCTGTTTTTT
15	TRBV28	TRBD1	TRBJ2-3	CASSLLGQGPDTQYF	TGTGCCAGCAGTTTATTGGGACAGGGGCCAGATACGCAGTATTTT
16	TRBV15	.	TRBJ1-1	CATSRESGGTLTEAFF	TGTGCCACCAGCAGAGAATCCGGTGGGACACTCACTGAAGCTTTCTTT
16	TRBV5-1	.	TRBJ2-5	CASSPGMRQGRETQYF	TGCGCCAGCAGCCCTGGGATGCGCCAGGGTAGAGAGACCCAGTACTTC
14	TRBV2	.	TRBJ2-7	CASSEPRSVYEQYF	TGTGCCAGCAGTGAACCCCGGTCCGTCTACGAGCAGTACTTC
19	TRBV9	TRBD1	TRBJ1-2	CASSVEGGQGSSRWGGYTF	TGTGCCAGCAGCGTAGAAGGGGGACAGGGGTCCTCCCGCTGGGGTGGCTACACCTTC
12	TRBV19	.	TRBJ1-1	CASSQTNTEAFF	TGTGCCAGCTCACAAACGAACACTGAAGCTTTCTTT